This T cell receptor beta chain was sequenced during a study of blood T cell repertoires in COVID-19. Measured with immunoSEQ multiplex PCR; TCRdb has only the in-frame clones, and not every one. There are around 220,000 clones in the sample; 65% to 80% occur only once, and roughly 4% lies in the top ten. V shed 8 bases, J shed 5 bases, and the junction held 5 bases outside the gene matches. Germline assignment: CDR1 MDHEN and CDR2 SYDVKM. The CDR3 has 13 amino acids. The sequenced sample was peripheral blood. This clonotype was obtained from a woman aged 40 to 55 with active or convalescent COVID-19. The chain is built from TRBV28 and TRBJ2-3, with 9 positions matching TRBD2. The CDR3 DNA is TGTGCCAGCGGACTAGCGCGGGAAGATACGCAGTATTTT. It encodes CASGLAREDTQYF.